This T cell receptor (beta chain) was observed in a study of blood T cell repertoires in COVID-19. Libraries were prepared by immunoSEQ multiplex PCR; TCRdb keeps only in-frame clonotypes and omits some of them. The table has 40,000 to 50,000 clones, 70% to 90% seen once. The sequence derives from a human donor in a cohort sampled during active COVID-19. The sequenced material came from peripheral blood.

Here the CDR3 reads CASSLGAGTLAGELFF. The CDR3 bases are TGTGCCAGCAGCTTAGGGGCCGGGACATTGGCCGGGGAGCTGTTTTTT. The chain links TRBV7-2 to TRBJ2-2; perhaps TRBD1 as D (6 bases). Germline lookup yields CDR1 SGHTA and CDR2 FQGNSA. V lost 1 base, J lost 6 bases, and 15 bases lay in between. The CDR3 is made up of 16 amino acids. The full variable domain, completed using reference TRBV7-2 and TRBJ2-2, is GAGVSQSPSNKVTEKGKDVELRCDPISGHTALYWYRQSLGQGLEFLIYFQGNSAPDKSGLPSDRFSAERTGGSVSTLTIQRTQQEDSAVYLCASSLGAGTLAGELFFGEGSRLTVL.